This T cell receptor (beta chain) was sequenced in a study of CD8+ T cells in alopecia areata. Germline V gene sequence: CDR1 MDHEN, CDR2 SYDVKM. Trimming pared 4 bases from V and 0 bases from J, leaving 11 bases between. The CDR3 is 15 amino acids. cDNA serving as the sequencing template came from extracted, reverse transcribed RNA. Assay used: immunoSEQ multiplex PCR; TCRdb lists only in-frame clones, some missing. The repertoire has over 150,000 clones, about 48% of them found once; the top ten carry under 14%. The treatment here: oral pan-JAK inhibitor, 5-10 mg twice daily. The specimen comprised CD8+ T cells sorted from blood, sampled at week 24, from a patient treated with tofacitinib. This TCR derives from a human donor with alopecia areata. This chain connects TRBV28 to TRBJ2-3; D gene ambiguous. The CDR3, as DNA: TGTGCCAGCAGTTCCGACACGAGAAGCACAGATACGCAGTATTTT. Translation: CASSSDTRSTDTQYF.